This T cell receptor (beta chain) was profiled in a study of cytomegalovirus exposure and HLA in healthy donors. As concerns this clone: Its specificity is not known. This same CDR3 is encoded by further DNA sequences in the sample.

V lost 2 bases, J lost 0 bases, and 7 bases lay in between. The CDR3 is 15 amino acids. Per germline, CDR1 MNHEY and CDR2 SMNVEV (reference sequence). PCR involved 60 Vbeta and 13 Jbeta primers. Only in-frame clones appear in the TCRdb table, and some are missing; sequencing was by immunoSEQ multiplex PCR. This sample's table has 150,000 to 200,000 clones. Regarding the study as a whole: An Asian-associated ancestry cluster reportedly showed fewer N-insertions than the roughly 670-donor mean in a later analysis. Later, an analysis showed that TCR beta chains associated with HLA were more clonally expanded than others that were equally common.

The donors gave bone marrow, and they were healthy. The V call is TRBV27, the J call TRBJ1-4; tentative D call: TRBD1 (5 bases). The sample taken for sequencing was PBMCs. The source of this sequence is a boy younger than 18 in good health and CMV-seronegative. This CDR3 reads CASSLGRATNEKLFF. CDR3 nucleotide sequence: TGTGCCAGCAGTTTAGGCAGGGCAACTAATGAAAAACTGTTTTTT.